The clone carrying this T cell receptor (beta chain) was found a few times. The data belong to a study of response to subunit inactivated influenza vaccine. The CDR3 is 14 amino acids. Germline V gene lookup returns CDR1 ENHRY and CDR2 SYGVKD. The V and J ends lost 3 bases and 0 bases respectively, with 7 bases between them. Using its own MiXCR run on the RT-PCR reads, TCRdb lists one record per CDR3 protein. The data contain just under 550,000 distinct CDR3 sequences, approximately 24% of them seen just once; the ten biggest clones take up roughly 2.8%. These same data were also listed under a study on T cells expressing NK-cell markers. That paper adds: UMI-tagged 5'RACE template switching yielded the TCR beta cDNA.

The source of this sequence is a man aged 45-65 years who received an inactivated influenza vaccine. V usage is TRBV10-3 and J usage is TRBJ2-3; tentative D call: TRBD1 (5 bases). Here the sequenced sample was CD4+ T cells sorted from PBMCs, taken roughly 13 days after vaccination. In nucleotides, the CDR3 is TGTGCCATCAGTGAACAGGCGAGCACAGATACGCAGTATTTT. It translates to CAISEQASTDTQYF.